This TCR beta chain appears in the sequencing data of a study of T cells in Graves' hyperthyroidism and ophthalmopathy. Germline V gives CDR1 SGHRS, CDR2 YFSETQ. This CDR3 comprises 16 residues. J was trimmed by 0 bases and V by 0 bases; bases with no gene match: 5. It was RNA transcripts that yielded the amplified TCR beta CDR3 regions. Primed by the HTBI set, a first-round RT-PCR was run on the TCR CDR3. TCRdb reprocessed the multiplex PCR reads with MiXCR, giving one entry per CDR3 protein. In the table there are 700,000 or so distinct CDR3 sequences, roughly 15% of which are singletons. The diagnoses drew upon clinical symptoms, serum thyroxine and TRAb, thyroid ultrasound and orbital computed tomography. Findings and caveats of the study: Patients with ophthalmopathy were separated from those with stable hyperthyroidism by a 13 V-J model.

As regards this clonotype: Antigen specificity is unknown.

The clonotype comes from a woman in her forties or fifties with Graves' ophthalmopathy. The chain is built from TRBV5-1 and TRBJ1-1; 7 bases are shared with TRBD1. The sequencing sample was made of blood. In nucleotides, the CDR3 is TGCGCCAGCAGCTTGGAATTGGGGACAGTGAACACTGAAGCTTTCTTT. Protein sequence: CASSLELGTVNTEAFF.